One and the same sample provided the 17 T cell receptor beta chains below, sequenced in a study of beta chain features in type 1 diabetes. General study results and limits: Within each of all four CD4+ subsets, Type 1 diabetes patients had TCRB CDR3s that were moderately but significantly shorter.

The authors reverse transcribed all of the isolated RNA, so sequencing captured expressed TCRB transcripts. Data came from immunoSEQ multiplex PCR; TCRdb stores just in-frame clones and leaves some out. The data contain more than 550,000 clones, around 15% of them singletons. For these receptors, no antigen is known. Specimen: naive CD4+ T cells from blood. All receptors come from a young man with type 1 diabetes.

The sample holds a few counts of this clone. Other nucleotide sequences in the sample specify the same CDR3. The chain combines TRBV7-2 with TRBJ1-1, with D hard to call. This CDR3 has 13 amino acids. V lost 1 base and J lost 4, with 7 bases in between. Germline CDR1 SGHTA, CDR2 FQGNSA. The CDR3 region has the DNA TGTGCCAGCAGCTTAGGGGTGAGCACTGAAGCTTTCTTT. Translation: CASSLGVSTEAFF.

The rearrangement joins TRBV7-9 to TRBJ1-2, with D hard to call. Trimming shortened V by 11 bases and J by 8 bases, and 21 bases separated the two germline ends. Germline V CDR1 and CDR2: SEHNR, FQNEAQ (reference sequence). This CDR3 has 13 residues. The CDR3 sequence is CALKKAGNGGYTF. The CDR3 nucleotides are TGTGCCCTTAAAAAGGCGGGGAATGGAGGCTACACCTTC.

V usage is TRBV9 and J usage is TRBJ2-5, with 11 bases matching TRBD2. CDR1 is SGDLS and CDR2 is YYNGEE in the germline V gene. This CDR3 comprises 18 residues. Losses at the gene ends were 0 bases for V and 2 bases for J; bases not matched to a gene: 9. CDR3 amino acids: CASSVAASGGPRQETQYF. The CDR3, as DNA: TGTGCCAGCAGCGTAGCCGCTAGCGGGGGGCCACGACAAGAGACCCAGTACTTC.

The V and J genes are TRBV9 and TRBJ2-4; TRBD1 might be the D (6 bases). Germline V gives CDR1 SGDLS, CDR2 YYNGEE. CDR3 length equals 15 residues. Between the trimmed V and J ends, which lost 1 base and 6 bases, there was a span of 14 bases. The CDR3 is CASSVRPGVPNIQYF. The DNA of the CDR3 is TGTGCCAGCAGCGTACGACCAGGGGTTCCAAACATTCAGTACTTC.

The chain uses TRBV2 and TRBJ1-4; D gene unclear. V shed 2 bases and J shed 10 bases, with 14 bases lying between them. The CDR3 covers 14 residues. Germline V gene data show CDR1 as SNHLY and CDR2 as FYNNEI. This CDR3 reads CASSEQSVLGKLFF. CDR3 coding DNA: TGTGCCAGCAGTGAACAGTCTGTATTGGGAAAACTGTTTTTT.

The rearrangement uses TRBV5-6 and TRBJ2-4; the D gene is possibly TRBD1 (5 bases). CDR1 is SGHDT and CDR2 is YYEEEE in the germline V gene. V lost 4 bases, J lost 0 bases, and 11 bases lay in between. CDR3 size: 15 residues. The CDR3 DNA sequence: TGTGCCAGCAGCCATCAGGGTCTAGCCAAAAACATTCAGTACTTC. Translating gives CASSHQGLAKNIQYF.

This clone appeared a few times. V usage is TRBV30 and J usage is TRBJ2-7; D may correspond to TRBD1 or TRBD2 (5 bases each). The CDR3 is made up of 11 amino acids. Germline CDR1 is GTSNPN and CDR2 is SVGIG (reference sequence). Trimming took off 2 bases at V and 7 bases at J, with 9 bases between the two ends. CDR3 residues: CAWSTGREQYF. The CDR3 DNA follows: TGTGCCTGGAGTACGGGACGGGAGCAGTACTTC.

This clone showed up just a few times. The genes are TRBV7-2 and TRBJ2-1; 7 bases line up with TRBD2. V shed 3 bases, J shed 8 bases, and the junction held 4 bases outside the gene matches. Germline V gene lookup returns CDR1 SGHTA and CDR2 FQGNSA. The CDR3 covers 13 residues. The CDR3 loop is CASSFGLGDEQFF. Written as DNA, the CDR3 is TGTGCCAGCAGCTTTGGACTAGGCGATGAGCAGTTCTTC.

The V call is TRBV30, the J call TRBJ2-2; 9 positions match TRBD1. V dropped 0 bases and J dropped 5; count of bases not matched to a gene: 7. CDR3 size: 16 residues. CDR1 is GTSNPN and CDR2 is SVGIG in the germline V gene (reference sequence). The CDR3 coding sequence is TGTGCCTGGAGTGTGAGGACAGGGGCCCTAACCGGGGAGCTGTTTTTT. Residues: CAWSVRTGALTGELFF.

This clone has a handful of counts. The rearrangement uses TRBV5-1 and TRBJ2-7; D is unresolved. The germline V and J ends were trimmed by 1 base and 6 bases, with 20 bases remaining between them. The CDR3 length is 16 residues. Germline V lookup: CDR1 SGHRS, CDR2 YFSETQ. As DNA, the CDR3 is TGCGCCAGCAGCTTGTATTCCGGCAGAGCGAGTCTCGAGCAGTACTTC. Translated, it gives CASSLYSGRASLEQYF.

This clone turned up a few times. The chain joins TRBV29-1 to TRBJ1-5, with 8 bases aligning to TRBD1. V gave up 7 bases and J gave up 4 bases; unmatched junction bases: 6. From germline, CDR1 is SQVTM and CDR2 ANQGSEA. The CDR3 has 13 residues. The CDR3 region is CSARTGLNQPQHF. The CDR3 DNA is TGCAGCGCACGGACAGGGCTAAATCAGCCCCAGCATTTT.

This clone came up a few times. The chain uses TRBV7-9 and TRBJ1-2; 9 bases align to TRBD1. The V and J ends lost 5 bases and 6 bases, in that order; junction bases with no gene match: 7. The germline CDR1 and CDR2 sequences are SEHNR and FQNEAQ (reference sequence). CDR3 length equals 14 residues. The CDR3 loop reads CASSPWTGVNGYTF. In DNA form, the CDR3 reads TGTGCCAGCAGCCCCTGGACAGGGGTGAATGGCTACACCTTC.

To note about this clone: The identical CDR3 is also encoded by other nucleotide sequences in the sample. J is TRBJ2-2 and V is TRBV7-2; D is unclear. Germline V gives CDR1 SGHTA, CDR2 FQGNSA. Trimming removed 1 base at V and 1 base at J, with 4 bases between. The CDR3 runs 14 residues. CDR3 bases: TGTGCCAGCAGCTTAGGTGGGAACACCGGGGAGCTGTTTTTT. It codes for CASSLGGNTGELFF.

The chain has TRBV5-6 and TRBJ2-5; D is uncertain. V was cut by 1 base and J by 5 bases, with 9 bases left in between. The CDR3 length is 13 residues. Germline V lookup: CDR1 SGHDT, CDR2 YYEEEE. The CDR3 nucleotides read TGTGCCAGCAGCTTGAGGTCCGGGGAGACCCAGTACTTC. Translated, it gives CASSLRSGETQYF.

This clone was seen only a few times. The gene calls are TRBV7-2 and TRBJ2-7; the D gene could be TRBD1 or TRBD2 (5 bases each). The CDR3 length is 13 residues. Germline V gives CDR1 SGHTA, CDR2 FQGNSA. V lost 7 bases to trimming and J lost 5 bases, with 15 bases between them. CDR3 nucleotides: TGTGCCAGCATGGCGTCCAGGGAGAACGAGCAGTACTTC. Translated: CASMASRENEQYF.

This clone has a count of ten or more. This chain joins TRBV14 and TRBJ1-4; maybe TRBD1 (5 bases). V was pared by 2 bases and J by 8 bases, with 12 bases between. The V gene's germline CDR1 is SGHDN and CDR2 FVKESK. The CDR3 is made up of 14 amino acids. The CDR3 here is CASSQRSWGEKLFF. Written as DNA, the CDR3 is TGTGCCAGCAGCCAACGTTCGTGGGGGGAAAAACTGTTTTTT. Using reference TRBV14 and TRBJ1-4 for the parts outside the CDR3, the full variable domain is EAGVTQFPSHSVIEKGQTVTLRCDPISGHDNLYWYRRVMGKEIKFLLHFVKESKQDESGMPNNRFLAERTGGTYSTLKVQPAELEDSGVYFCASSQRSWGEKLFFGSGTQLSVL.

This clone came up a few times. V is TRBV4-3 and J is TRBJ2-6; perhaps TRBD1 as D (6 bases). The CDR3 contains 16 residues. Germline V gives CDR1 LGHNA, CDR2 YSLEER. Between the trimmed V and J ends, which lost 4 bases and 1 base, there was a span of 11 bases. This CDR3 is CASSRNTGSGANVLTF. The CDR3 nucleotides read TGCGCCAGCAGCCGGAACACAGGGTCTGGGGCCAACGTCCTGACTTTC.